Following are 14 T cell receptor beta chains from one sample sequenced in a study of blood T cell repertoires in COVID-19. Profiling relied on immunoSEQ multiplex PCR, and the TCRdb table lists in-frame clones only, not all of them. The repertoire holds roughly 330,000 clones, with around 87% as singletons. Sequencing input: PBMCs or T cells enriched from blood (not recorded which). These receptors all stem from a woman under 40 who had recovered from COVID-19.

The V call is TRBV6-5, the J call TRBJ2-3; the D is unclear. The V gene lost 8 bases and the J gene lost 3 bases, with 12 bases spanning the gap. CDR1 is MNHEY, CDR2 SVGAGI, per germline. The length of the CDR3 is 13 residues. The CDR3 DNA sequence: TGTGCCAGCCACCGACCGCGGACAGATACGCAGTATTTT. It is translated as CASHRPRTDTQYF.

CDR3 DNA sequence: TGTGCCAGCAGTTCTCAGCCGGCTCGGGTGGATACGCAGTATTTT. Encoded protein: CASSSQPARVDTQYF. V is TRBV6-5 and J is TRBJ2-3; no firm D call. Trimming took off 4 bases at V and 6 bases at J, with 17 bases between the two ends. This CDR3 is 15 amino acids long. CDR1 MNHEY and CDR2 SVGAGI come from the germline V gene.

The chain carries TRBV11-2 and TRBJ1-2; 9 nucleotides align to TRBD1. Unmatched junction bases numbered 2, after V lost 1 base and J lost 8 bases. Germline CDR1 SGHAT, CDR2 FQNNGV. The CDR3 extends over 13 amino acids. CDR3: CASSLGQGGGYTF. CDR3 nucleotide sequence: TGTGCCAGCAGCTTAGGACAGGGGGGCGGCTACACCTTC. Full variable domain (rest looked up from reference TRBV11-2 and TRBJ1-2): EAGVAQSPRYKIIEKRQSVAFWCNPISGHATLYWYQQILGQGPKLLIQFQNNGVVDDSQLPKDRFSAERLKGVDSTLKIQPAKLEDSAVYLCASSLGQGGGYTFGSGTRLTVV.

V usage is TRBV11-2 and J usage is TRBJ2-3; 12 bases line up with TRBD2. The CDR3 extends over 17 amino acids. Trimming took 1 base from V and 3 from J; bases not matched to a gene: 5. CDR1 is SGHAT, CDR2 FQNNGV, per germline. CDR3 DNA sequence: TGTGCCAGCAGCTTAGTTGGGACTAGCGGGCTTACAGATACGCAGTATTTT. Its translation is CASSLVGTSGLTDTQYF.

CDR3 sequence: CASSSRQGVQDTQYF. CDR3 sequence (DNA): TGTGCCAGCTCGTCCCGACAGGGAGTACAAGATACGCAGTATTTT. The chain joins TRBV6-5 to TRBJ2-3; 7 nucleotides agree with TRBD1. The CDR3 has 15 amino acids. V dropped 8 bases and J dropped 5; count of bases not matched to a gene: 13. CDR1 MNHEY and CDR2 SVGAGI come from the germline V gene.

The rearrangement links TRBV2 to TRBJ2-1; maybe TRBD1 (6 bases). Trimming left V 1 base short and J 12 bases short, with 13 bases between. The CDR3 has 13 residues. Per germline, CDR1 SNHLY and CDR2 FYNNEI. CDR3 sequence (DNA): TGTGCCAGCAGTGAAGGCACAGGGTTACCGCAGTTCTTC. This encodes CASSEGTGLPQFF.

The gene calls are TRBV6-5 and TRBJ1-5; tentatively, D is TRBD1 (5 bases). CDR1 and CDR2 from the germline V gene are MNHEY and SVGAGI. The germline V and J ends were trimmed by 6 bases and 3 bases, with 9 bases remaining between them. The CDR3 is 13 amino acids. CDR3 loop: CASRRTNNQPQHF. The CDR3 nucleotides read TGTGCCAGCAGACGGACAAACAATCAGCCCCAGCATTTT.

The genes are TRBV6-1 and TRBJ2-7, with D possibly matching TRBD1 (6 bases). Trimming cost V 2 bases and J 2 bases, with 10 bases left between them. The CDR3 runs to 14 residues. The germline V gene encodes CDR1 MNHNS and CDR2 SASEGT. The CDR3 spells CASSEFGQTYEQYF. DNA of the CDR3: TGTGCCAGCAGTGAATTTGGACAGACCTACGAGCAGTACTTC.

This chain's CDR3 is CASQRGGFAEAFF. The CDR3 DNA follows: TGTGCCAGCCAGCGAGGGGGATTCGCTGAAGCTTTCTTT. This sequence joins TRBV7-9 and TRBJ1-1, with D tentatively TRBD1 (6 bases). V was clipped by 8 bases and J by 6 bases, with 16 bases between them. The CDR3 covers 13 residues. Germline V gene data show CDR1 as SEHNR and CDR2 as FQNEAQ (reference sequence).

This chain links TRBV9 with TRBJ1-4; D is perhaps TRBD1 (5 bases). This CDR3 region has 15 residues. Trimming took 0 bases from V and 8 from J, leaving 14 bases between them. Looked up from germline, CDR1 is SGDLS and CDR2 is YYNGEE. The CDR3 loop is CASSVVGRVGEKLFF. The CDR3 nucleotides are TGTGCCAGCAGCGTAGTGGGCAGGGTGGGGGAAAAACTGTTTTTT. The full variable domain, rest sourced from reference TRBV9 and TRBJ1-4, is DSGVTQTPKHLITATGQRVTLRCSPRSGDLSVYWYQQSLDQGLQFLIQYYNGEERAKGNILERFSAQQFPDLHSELNLSSLELGDSALYFCASSVVGRVGEKLFFGSGTQLSVL.

The chain carries TRBV3-1 (or the pseudogene TRBV3-2) and TRBJ2-3; D perhaps matches TRBD2 (7 bases). The CDR3 spans 15 residues. Germline CDR1 and CDR2: LGHDT and YNNKEL (reference sequence). The V gene lost 4 bases and the J gene lost 5 bases, with 16 bases spanning the gap. The CDR3 DNA sequence: TGTGCCAGCAGCCCCGAGGGGGGGGCCGTAGATACGCAGTATTTT. This codes for CASSPEGGAVDTQYF.

The chain links TRBV11-2 to TRBJ2-2; 11 nucleotides align to TRBD2. Per germline, CDR1 SGHAT and CDR2 FQNNGV. The CDR3 has 16 amino acids. The V and J ends lost 5 bases and 3 bases, in that order; junction bases with no gene match: 5. The DNA for the CDR3 is TGTGCCAGCAGCGGGGTAGCGGGGGGGTACACCGGGGAGCTGTTTTTT. Translating gives CASSGVAGGYTGELFF.

This rearrangement joins TRBV19 to TRBJ2-1, with 9 bases that match TRBD1. After removal of 6 bases from V and 2 bases from J, the junction contained 5 bases not matched to a gene. This CDR3 has 15 amino acids. Germline CDR1 is LNHDA and CDR2 is SQIVND (reference sequence). As DNA, the CDR3 is TGTGCCAGTAGGGGACAGGGAATCACCTACAATGAGCAGTTCTTC. Amino acid sequence: CASRGQGITYNEQFF.

This rearrangement joins TRBV24-1 to TRBJ2-7; TRBD1 agrees at 10 bases. CDR1 and CDR2 from the germline V gene are KGHDR and SFDVKD. J was trimmed by 5 bases and V by 3 bases; bases with no gene match: 9. There are 16 residues in the CDR3. The CDR3 protein is CATSDATGTGADEQYF. In DNA form, the CDR3 reads TGTGCCACCAGTGATGCGACCGGGACAGGGGCCGACGAGCAGTACTTC.